The T cell receptor (beta chain) described here comes from a study of OX40 agonist ivuxolimab in advanced cancers. Study summary: Patients received ivuxolimab, an agonistic anti-OX40 (CD134) antibody.

Comments on this clone: As yet, its antigen is unknown.

TCRdb's table, derived via immunoSEQ multiplex PCR, lists solely in-frame clones and lacks some. The table lists tens of thousands of clones, roughly 90% of them singletons. Trimming removed 0 bases at V and 4 bases at J, with 13 bases between. CDR1 SGHRS and CDR2 YFSETQ come from the germline V gene. The CDR3 contains 16 residues. Study-wide findings and caveats: Antigen specificity was not determined for the expanded peripheral T cells. Clonal expansion was seen in CD4+ and CD8+ blood T cells by week 6 at 0.1 to 3.0 mg/kg.

Sequencing used CD4+ or CD8+ T cells sorted from blood, obtained in a trial of the OX40 agonist ivuxolimab. The gene calls are TRBV5-1 and TRBJ2-2, with no clear D. The sequence was obtained from an adult with an advanced solid tumor such as melanoma, head and neck, liver or kidney cancer. The CDR3 DNA follows: TGCGCCAGCAGCTTGGTTCCCGGCTTATTCACCGGGGAGCTGTTTTTT. It encodes CASSLVPGLFTGELFF.